This T cell receptor beta chain was recovered during a study of blood T cells in healthy people across ages. This clonotype has a handful of counts. Its antigen is not identified. Then a second PCR, running roughly 7 to 11 cycles, was carried out with a sample-barcoded 5' primer and a J-beta primer mix. Carrying 12 random nucleotides, a template-switch adaptor labeled each individual cDNA molecule. TCRdb re-analysed the 5' RACE reads in MiXCR, keeping a single row per CDR3 protein. The data contain some 750,000 distinct CDR3 sequences, over 20% of them seen just once; the ten biggest clones take up about 22%. Peripheral blood was drawn, about 9.7 milliliters per donor. Whenever a sample was processed, at least 6 million PBMCs were isolated. Trimming cost V 0 bases and J 4 bases, with 8 bases left between them. Germline lookup yields CDR1 SGHTA and CDR2 FQGNSA. The CDR3 spans 14 residues. Findings of the study overall: Diversity estimates drawn from one million T cells were deemed underestimates.

Sequenced: blood. The chain carries TRBV7-2 and TRBJ2-3, with D hard to call. The TCR was taken from a man in his 70s in good health. The CDR3: CASSLASRPDTQYF. The CDR3 nucleotides are TGTGCCAGCAGCTTAGCTTCTCGCCCAGATACGCAGTATTTT.